Here is one T cell receptor beta chain with its context. These data originate in a study of blood T cell repertoires in COVID-19. Study-wide background: Collection of acute and convalescent COVID-19 samples took place in the United States, Italy and Spain. From T cells, B-cell-depleted T cells, or PBMCs came the material, which was cDNA or gDNA.

Trimming removed 3 bases from V and 6 bases from J, with 11 bases in between. Germline V gene data show CDR1 as KGHSH and CDR2 as LQKENI. This CDR3 contains 14 residues. Per the original data handling: Researchers report that nucleated cell counts were estimated from reference gene primer amplification. Clones were read by immunoSEQ multiplex PCR, and TCRdb kept only the in-frame ones, dropping some. For V, J and clone size, that table is used; D and trimming come from the DNA. The repertoire holds approximately 300,000 clones, 70% to 90% seen once, with over 3.5% in the top ten. This clonotype was obtained from a woman between 50 and 59 years old with active or convalescent COVID-19. The V call is TRBV18, the J call TRBJ1-4, with no clear D. The sequenced sample consisted of peripheral blood. Here the CDR3 DNA reads TGTGCCAGCTCACCCTACAGCAGCTATGAAAAACTGTTTTTT. As protein: CASSPYSSYEKLFF. The full variable domain, with the rest looked up from reference TRBV18 and TRBJ1-4, is NAGVMQNPRHLVRRRGQEARLRCSPMKGHSHVYWYRQLPEEGLKFMVYLQKENIIDESGMPKERFSAEFPKEGPSILRIQQVVRGDSAAYFCASSPYSSYEKLFFGSGTQLSVL.